The next 24 T cell receptor beta chains were all read from a single sample in a study of T cell repertoires in cytomegalovirus infection. TCRdb reprocessed the reads via MiXCR and lists one record per CDR3 protein. The table lists a few hundred thousand distinct CDR3 sequences, about a sixth of them singletons. Material for sequencing was PBMCs. These receptors came from a human donor in good health (CMV status not recorded). Some clones in this sample may be carry-over from other donors' samples.

The CDR3 nucleotides are TGTGCCAGCAGCTTAAGTCTAGCGGGATCGGGGAATGAGCAGTTCTTC. Protein: CASSLSLAGSGNEQFF. The rearrangement joins TRBV7-9 to TRBJ2-1; 9 positions match TRBD2. The CDR3 sequence is 16 residues long. Germline V lookup: CDR1 SEHNR, CDR2 FQNEAQ (reference sequence). V gave up 2 bases and J gave up 7 bases; unmatched junction bases: 9.

The V and J genes are TRBV19 and TRBJ1-2; 7 bases align to TRBD1. The CDR3 is made up of 16 amino acids. Trimming cost V 1 base and J 2 bases; bases outside gene matches: 7. From germline, CDR1 is LNHDA and CDR2 SQIVND (reference sequence). The CDR3 nucleotides are TGTGCCAGTAGTATAGCCCCCCAGGGGGAGAACTATGGCTACACCTTC. It codes for CASSIAPQGENYGYTF.

The rearrangement joins TRBV19 to TRBJ2-2; D possibly uses TRBD1 or TRBD2 (5 bases each). The CDR3 has 15 residues. The V end lost 2 bases, the J end lost 2 bases, and 9 bases lay between the germline ends. Germline assignment: CDR1 LNHDA and CDR2 SQIVND (reference sequence). CDR3 nucleotides: TGTGCCAGTAGTATATCCGGGACCAACACCGGGGAGCTGTTTTTT. This sequence encodes CASSISGTNTGELFF.

The rearrangement uses TRBV4-1 and TRBJ2-7, with 8 bases that match TRBD2. CDR1 is MGHRA and CDR2 is YSYEKL in the germline V gene. The CDR3 runs to 16 residues. V lost 4 bases, J lost 5 bases, and 13 bases stayed unmatched. In nucleotides, the CDR3 is TGCGCCAGCAGCCTTAACGGGGGGGGACGTTCCGACGAGCAGTACTTC. This encodes CASSLNGGGRSDEQYF.

The V and J genes are TRBV19 and TRBJ1-5, with 7 bases fitting TRBD1. This CDR3 has 15 residues. Germline V gives CDR1 LNHDA, CDR2 SQIVND (reference sequence). With V trimmed by 4 bases and J by 3 bases, 6 bases remained unmatched. The CDR3 spells CASSTLGTANQPQHF. Written as DNA, the CDR3 is TGTGCCAGTAGTACCCTAGGGACAGCCAATCAGCCCCAGCATTTT.

This clonotype was observed a handful of times. The chain employs TRBV28 and TRBJ1-2, with D unresolved. CDR1 and CDR2 from the germline V gene are MDHEN and SYDVKM. CDR3 length equals 12 residues. Trimming cost V 11 bases and J 2 bases, with 12 bases left between them. The CDR3 loop reads CAESDSNYGYTF. The CDR3, as DNA: TGTGCCGAAAGCGATAGCAACTATGGCTACACCTTC.

The rearrangement joins TRBV15 to TRBJ1-4; possibly TRBD1 for D (5 bases). V shed 3 bases and J shed 8 bases, with 10 bases lying between them. CDR1 is LNHNV, CDR2 YYDKDF, per germline (reference sequence). The CDR3 spans 13 residues. CDR3 sequence: CATSSGRGEKLFF. Here the CDR3 DNA reads TGTGCCACCAGCAGTGGTCGGGGGGAAAAACTGTTTTTT.

This clonotype showed up many times. The chain is built from TRBV28 and TRBJ1-1; D is undetermined. V gave up 6 bases and J gave up 4 bases, with 21 bases separating them. The CDR3 length is 16 residues. Germline V gene sequence: CDR1 MDHEN, CDR2 SYDVKM. The CDR3 DNA is TGTGCCAGCAGCAATTCCATCGACCCTGCAGGCACTGAAGCTTTCTTT. Its protein is CASSNSIDPAGTEAFF.

This chain uses TRBV7-9 with TRBJ2-7; 7 nucleotides align to TRBD1. The V gene's germline CDR1 is SEHNR and CDR2 FQNEAQ (reference sequence). Trimming cost V 5 bases and J 5 bases; bases outside gene matches: 9. CDR3 size: 14 residues. CDR3 sequence (DNA): TGTGCCAGCAGCCTAACAGGGGCCTTAAACGAGCAGTACTTC. This gives the protein CASSLTGALNEQYF.

V is TRBV4-1 and J is TRBJ2-3; 11 nucleotides align to TRBD2. The trim removed 4 bases at V and 1 base at J, leaving 7 bases unmatched. This CDR3 is built from 17 residues. Germline V CDR1 and CDR2: MGHRA, YSYEKL. In DNA form, the CDR3 reads TGCGCCAGCAGCCTCATGCCGACTAGCGGGGGCACAGATACGCAGTATTTT. It translates to CASSLMPTSGGTDTQYF.

The rearrangement links TRBV19 to TRBJ1-4; 8 bases match TRBD1. CDR1 is LNHDA and CDR2 is SQIVND in the germline V gene (reference sequence). With 6 bases clipped from V and 7 bases from J, the junction kept 7 bases outside the gene matches. CDR3 size: 14 residues. The CDR3 DNA is TGTGCCAGTAGCCCCCGGACAGGGAGTGAAAAACTGTTTTTT. Translating it yields CASSPRTGSEKLFF. Variable domain in full (rest from reference TRBV19 and TRBJ1-4): DGGITQSPKYLFRKEGQNVTLSCEQNLNHDAMYWYRQDPGQGLRLIYYSQIVNDFQKGDIAEGYSVSREKKESFPLTVTSAQKNPTAFYLCASSPRTGSEKLFFGSGTQLSVL.

V is TRBV18 and J is TRBJ2-4, with TRBD1 identical over 7 bases. The junction had 6 bases not matched to a gene; V was cut back by 6 bases and J by 4 bases. Germline assignment: CDR1 KGHSH and CDR2 LQKENI. The CDR3 spans 14 residues. This CDR3 is CASSTTGQKNIQYF. CDR3 DNA: TGTGCCAGCTCCACAACGGGACAGAAAAACATTCAGTACTTC.

This clonotype occurred a few times. The chain has TRBV4-1 and TRBJ1-2; 7 bases match TRBD1. The CDR3 is made up of 16 amino acids. V shed 3 bases and J 7 bases; nucleotides not matched to a gene: 14. The V gene's germline CDR1 is MGHRA and CDR2 YSYEKL. In DNA, the CDR3 is TGCGCCAGCAGCCACCCCCCGACAGGGCGTTTGGTTGGCTACACCTTC. It encodes CASSHPPTGRLVGYTF.

This clonotype was seen a few times. This chain links TRBV11-3 with TRBJ2-1; 10 bases align to TRBD2. Losses at the gene ends were 1 base for V and 7 bases for J; bases not matched to a gene: 7. The CDR3 spans 16 residues. Germline-derived CDR1 and CDR2 are SGHNT and YENEEA. This CDR3 is CASSLGSGRSRNEQFF. The CDR3 DNA sequence: TGTGCCAGCAGCTTAGGTAGCGGGAGGAGTAGGAATGAGCAGTTCTTC.

The table lists this clonotype with many counts. The V and J genes are TRBV7-2 and TRBJ2-1; no firm D call. The CDR3 totals 16 residues. V was pared by 2 bases and J by 0 bases, with 11 bases between. From germline, CDR1 is SGHTA and CDR2 FQGNSA. The CDR3 loop reads CASSLLTASSYNEQFF. Here the CDR3 DNA reads TGTGCCAGCAGCTTATTGACGGCGAGCTCCTACAATGAGCAGTTCTTC.

In its sample, this clonotype was seen a few times. This chain links TRBV12-3 or TRBV12-4 with TRBJ2-5, with 7 bases matching TRBD1. Unmatched junction bases numbered 11, after V lost 8 bases and J lost 5 bases. This CDR3 has 14 amino acids. In DNA form, the CDR3 reads TGTGCCAGCTCACGGGCAGGGGGAGACGAGACCCAGTACTTC. Protein product: CASSRAGGDETQYF.

The CDR3 region is CSARYFSSTDTQYF. The CDR3 DNA reads as TGCAGTGCTAGGTACTTCTCTAGCACAGATACGCAGTATTTT. The chain has TRBV20-1 and TRBJ2-3, with D hard to call. CDR1 is DFQATT and CDR2 is SNEGSKA in the germline V gene (reference sequence). V lost 3 bases, J lost 0 bases, and 10 bases lay in between. The CDR3 contains 14 residues.

The count of this clonotype is one. This chain uses TRBV20-1 with TRBJ1-2; D is perhaps TRBD1 (5 bases). Trimming took off 4 bases at V and 2 bases at J, with 14 bases between the two ends. The CDR3 extends over 14 amino acids. Germline CDR1 reads DFQATT; CDR2 reads SNEGSKA (reference sequence). The CDR3 reads CSAIDFGGNYGYTF. CDR3 in DNA: TGCAGTGCTATAGATTTTGGGGGGAACTATGGCTACACCTTC.

This clonotype was observed at least ten times. The V gene is TRBV19, the J gene TRBJ1-1; D is unclear. V was pared by 8 bases and J by 0 bases, with 16 bases between. The CDR3 contains 15 residues. Germline loops: CDR1 LNHDA, CDR2 SQIVND (reference sequence). The CDR3 nucleotides are TGTGCCAGTGGACGGACGGAGTTAATGAACACTGAAGCTTTCTTT. Its translation: CASGRTELMNTEAFF. Looking up the rest from reference TRBV19 and TRBJ1-1 gives the full variable domain: DGGITQSPKYLFRKEGQNVTLSCEQNLNHDAMYWYRQDPGQGLRLIYYSQIVNDFQKGDIAEGYSVSREKKESFPLTVTSAQKNPTAFYLCASGRTELMNTEAFFGQGTRLTVV.

DNA for the CDR3: TGTGCCAGCAGTTCCCCCACCCTCACAGGGGTTCTCGGCGGGGAGCTGTTTTTT. It is translated as CASSSPTLTGVLGGELFF. This chain links TRBV12-3 or TRBV12-4 with TRBJ2-2; TRBD1 aligns across 7 bases. The ends lost 4 bases at V and 7 bases at J; junction bases unmatched: 18. CDR3 size: 18 residues.

This clonotype was found a few times. This chain links TRBV4-1 with TRBJ1-6; a weak D match, TRBD1 (6 bases). Trimming shortened V by 3 bases and J by 10 bases, and 28 bases separated the two germline ends. The germline V gene encodes CDR1 MGHRA and CDR2 YSYEKL. This CDR3 contains 19 residues. CDR3 bases: TGCGCCAGCAGCCATCGCGGGGGACTGACAGGCCCCAAACTATCACCCCTCCACTTT. Its translation: CASSHRGGLTGPKLSPLHF.

This clonotype appeared a few times. This chain links TRBV11-2 with TRBJ1-6; 7 positions agree with TRBD1. Germline CDR1 reads SGHAT; CDR2 reads FQNNGV. Losses at the gene ends were 1 base for V and 9 bases for J; bases not matched to a gene: 6. The CDR3 has 15 residues. The CDR3 coding sequence is TGTGCCAGCAGCTTAGGACAGGGAGGTCTTTCACCCCTCCACTTT. It yields the protein CASSLGQGGLSPLHF.

This clonotype was seen a handful of times. This chain uses TRBV10-3 with TRBJ1-1, with unresolved D. CDR1 and CDR2 (germline): ENHRY, SYGVKD. There are 15 residues in the CDR3. Trimming removed 0 bases at V and 6 bases at J, with 14 bases between. CDR3 in DNA: TGTGCCATCAGTGAGTCAGGTTGGGAAAAGCCTGAAGCTTTCTTT. Its translation is CAISESGWEKPEAFF.

The chain employs TRBV29-1 and TRBJ2-1; D tentatively fits TRBD1 or TRBD2 (5 bases each). CDR3 size: 12 residues. Per germline, CDR1 SQVTM and CDR2 ANQGSEA. Trimming left V 5 bases short and J 2 bases short, with 7 bases between. The DNA for the CDR3 is TGCAGCGTTCGGGGCCCCTACAATGAGCAGTTCTTC. It specifies CSVRGPYNEQFF.